This T cell receptor beta chain was captured by sequencing in a study of OX40 agonist ivuxolimab in advanced cancers. Overall study context: The dose-escalation group included hepatocellular carcinoma, melanoma, renal cell carcinoma and head and neck cancer. Having had anti-PD-1, anti-PD-L1 or anti-CTLA-4 therapy before was allowed, and approximately 40% had some. Study conclusions and caveats: Expanded clones were, on average, more numerous among CD8+ T cells than CD4+.

Germline CDR1 SGHRS, CDR2 YFSETQ. CDR3 length equals 15 residues. Trimming took off 2 bases at V and 0 bases at J, with 9 bases between the two ends. Clones were sequenced by immunoSEQ multiplex PCR, and TCRdb holds only the in-frame ones, with some missing. In the table there are some 74,000 clones, 88% of which are singletons. On this clone: Its target is not known.

With autoimmune disease history or systemic immunosuppression, patients were excluded. This specimen consisted of CD4+ or CD8+ T cells sorted from blood, obtained in a trial of the OX40 agonist ivuxolimab. This TCR was sampled from an adult with an advanced solid tumor such as melanoma, head and neck, liver or kidney cancer. This rearrangement joins TRBV5-1 to TRBJ1-3; maybe TRBD1 (6 bases). The CDR3 nucleotides are TGCGCCAGCAGCTTCCAGGGGAGCTCTGGAAACACCATATATTTT. This codes for CASSFQGSSGNTIYF.